The 16 T cell receptor beta chains presented below share a single source sample, sequenced in a study of T cells in Graves' hyperthyroidism and ophthalmopathy. Amplification targeted TCR beta CDR3 regions from RNA transcripts. The HTBI set primed first-round TCR CDR3 RT-PCR. TCRdb itself ran the multiplex PCR reads through MiXCR, one entry per CDR3 protein. In the table there are about 400,000 distinct CDR3 sequences, roughly 15% of which are singletons. Sequenced material: blood. The receptors shown here come from a woman in her late teens or twenties with Graves' hyperthyroidism.

This clonotype appeared a few times. The rearrangement links TRBV19 to TRBJ1-5, with D unclear. The V end lost 7 bases, the J end lost 2 bases, and 15 bases lay between the germline ends. Germline lookup yields CDR1 LNHDA and CDR2 SQIVND (reference sequence). CDR3 size: 15 residues. The CDR3 DNA is TGTGCCAGTACCATGGGGTATTATGGCAATCAGCCCCAGCATTTT. Residues: CASTMGYYGNQPQHF.

This clonotype has only a few counts. The V gene is TRBV4-1, the J gene TRBJ1-5; D unclear. The CDR3 runs 15 residues. The ends were cut back, 0 bases at V and 10 bases at J, with 16 bases in the middle. Looked up from germline, CDR1 is MGHRA and CDR2 is YSYEKL. CDR3: CASSQEKRPRYPQHF. The CDR3 bases are TGCGCCAGCAGCCAAGAGAAGCGACCCCGTTATCCCCAGCATTTT.

This clonotype was counted a few times. The V call is TRBV6-1, the J call TRBJ1-4, with D tentatively TRBD1 (6 bases). The CDR3 contains 16 residues. Germline V gene data show CDR1 as MNHNS and CDR2 as SASEGT. Trimming cost V 5 bases and J 4 bases, with 17 bases left between them. CDR3 DNA sequence: TGTGCCAGCAGTCAAGGGGGGGCCCGGGGTAATGAAAAACTGTTTTTT. It yields the protein CASSQGGARGNEKLFF.

This clonotype was counted many times. The chain joins TRBV5-1 to TRBJ2-3, with D hard to call. V was cut by 2 bases and J by 2 bases, with 12 bases left in between. Per the germline V gene, CDR1 is SGHRS and CDR2 is YFSETQ. The CDR3 consists of 15 residues. DNA of the CDR3: TGCGCCAGCAGCTTAGGCCAGAAAGTCACAGATACGCAGTATTTT. Translated: CASSLGQKVTDTQYF.

This chain joins TRBV12-3 or TRBV12-4 and TRBJ2-2; D remains ambiguous. The CDR3 covers 15 residues. The V end was cut by 3 bases, the J end by 6 bases, with 14 bases between. CDR3 loop: CASSLAAPRAGELFF. As DNA, the CDR3 is TGTGCCAGCAGTTTGGCGGCCCCCCGGGCCGGGGAGCTGTTTTTT.

The chain is built from TRBV4-3 and TRBJ2-4; 7 nucleotides align to TRBD1. V dropped 0 bases and J dropped 2; count of bases not matched to a gene: 10. The CDR3 runs to 18 residues. CDR1 is LGHNA and CDR2 is YSLEER in the germline V gene. The CDR3 nucleotides are TGCGCCAGCAGCCAAGACTCCCGGTCGACAGGGTCCAAAAACATTCAGTACTTC. As protein: CASSQDSRSTGSKNIQYF.

The chain is built from TRBV24-1 and TRBJ2-1, with D uncertain. V was trimmed by 2 bases and J by 0 bases, leaving 10 bases between them. The CDR3 is made up of 16 amino acids. CDR1 and CDR2 from the germline V gene are KGHDR and SFDVKD. CDR3 loop: CATSDSYSSSYNEQFF. Written as DNA, the CDR3 is TGTGCCACCAGTGATTCCTACTCTAGCTCCTACAATGAGCAGTTCTTC.

Comments on this clonotype: Being one base from a much bigger clone, this may be a read error. This chain connects TRBV5-5 to TRBJ1-1; possible D gene TRBD1, 5 bases. The CDR3 runs 13 residues. Germline V gene sequence: CDR1 SGHKS, CDR2 YYEKEE (reference sequence). The CDR3 region is CVSSLLGVAEAFF. CDR3 DNA: TGTGTCAGCAGCTTGTTAGGGGTGGCTGAAGCTTTCTTT.

This clonotype has ten or more counts. The V call is TRBV9, the J call TRBJ1-5; D is ambiguous. This CDR3 comprises 14 residues. Trimming removed 0 bases from V and 4 bases from J, with 8 bases in between. Per the germline V gene, CDR1 is SGDLS and CDR2 is YYNGEE. As DNA, the CDR3 is TGTGCCAGCAGCGTAGGGACGACAAATCAGCCCCAGCATTTT. Its translation is CASSVGTTNQPQHF. The full variable domain, with the rest looked up from reference TRBV9 and TRBJ1-5, is DSGVTQTPKHLITATGQRVTLRCSPRSGDLSVYWYQQSLDQGLQFLIQYYNGEERAKGNILERFSAQQFPDLHSELNLSSLELGDSALYFCASSVGTTNQPQHFGDGTRLSIL.

This clonotype was seen ten or more times. The chain carries TRBV5-8 and TRBJ2-1, with TRBD2 matching 16 bases. Germline CDR1 is SGHTS and CDR2 is YDEGEE. This CDR3 has 17 amino acids. J lost 2 bases, V lost 3 bases, and 2 bases had no gene match. This chain's CDR3 is CASSWGLAGGPYNEQFF. The CDR3 DNA sequence: TGTGCCAGCAGCTGGGGACTAGCGGGAGGGCCCTACAATGAGCAGTTCTTC.

This clonotype was detected only a few times. The chain uses TRBV6-1 and TRBJ1-4, with D hard to call. CDR1 MNHNS and CDR2 SASEGT come from the germline V gene. Trimming cost V 5 bases and J 3 bases, with 13 bases left between them. The CDR3 runs to 15 residues. CDR3 sequence reads: CASSPGPGANEKLFF. DNA of the CDR3: TGTGCCAGCAGTCCCGGACCCGGGGCTAATGAAAAACTGTTTTTT.

This clonotype was counted at least ten times. The chain carries TRBV15 and TRBJ1-5; D perhaps matches TRBD1 (6 bases). The CDR3 spans 18 residues. V gave up 1 base and J gave up 4 bases, with 20 bases separating them. Germline assignment: CDR1 LNHNV and CDR2 YYDKDF (reference sequence). The CDR3 sequence is CATSRVEGEWGRNQPQHF. The CDR3, as DNA: TGTGCCACCAGCAGAGTGGAGGGGGAGTGGGGGAGAAATCAGCCCCAGCATTTT.

This clonotype was seen once. J is TRBJ2-2 and V is TRBV19; 7 nucleotides line up with TRBD1. CDR3 length: 15 residues. CDR1 is LNHDA and CDR2 is SQIVND in the germline V gene (reference sequence). J lost 10 bases, V lost 5 bases, and 13 bases had no gene match. DNA for the CDR3: TGTGCCAGTAGTCGACAAACGACAGGGCGAGAGGAGCTGTTTTTT. It yields the protein CASSRQTTGREELFF. Filled out from reference TRBV19 and TRBJ2-2, the complete variable domain reads DGGITQSPKYLFRKEGQNVTLSCEQNLNHDAMYWYRQDPGQGLRLIYYSQIVNDFQKGDIAEGYSVSREKKESFPLTVTSAQKNPTAFYLCASSRQTTGREELFFGEGSRLTVL.

This clonotype was found many times. J is TRBJ2-3 and V is TRBV20-1, with D tentatively TRBD2 (6 bases). The CDR3 extends over 16 amino acids. Trimming shortened V by 2 bases and J by 2 bases, and 17 bases separated the two germline ends. Per germline, CDR1 DFQATT and CDR2 SNEGSKA (reference sequence). CDR3 coding DNA: TGCAGTGCTAGAAAAGGCAGGACGGACTACACAGATACGCAGTATTTT. Its translation: CSARKGRTDYTDTQYF.

In its sample, this clonotype was seen many times. The chain's CDR3 is CATSRDRGPAAGELFF. DNA for the CDR3: TGTGCCACCAGCAGGGACAGGGGGCCGGCCGCCGGGGAGCTGTTTTTT. The chain joins TRBV15 to TRBJ2-2; the match to TRBD1 covers 11 bases. The CDR3 extends over 16 amino acids. J was trimmed by 6 bases and V by 3 bases; bases with no gene match: 6. Germline-derived CDR1 and CDR2 are LNHNV and YYDKDF (reference sequence).

In this sample, this clonotype turned up a few times. The V and J genes are TRBV19 and TRBJ1-1, with D tentatively TRBD1 (6 bases). Germline-derived CDR1 and CDR2 are LNHDA and SQIVND (reference sequence). V was cut by 2 bases and J by 1 base, with 20 bases left in between. There are 18 residues in the CDR3. The CDR3 nucleotides read TGTGCCAGTAGTATAAGGGGGATTGGGGGCCGAGGGAACACTGAAGCTTTCTTT. Translation gives CASSIRGIGGRGNTEAFF.